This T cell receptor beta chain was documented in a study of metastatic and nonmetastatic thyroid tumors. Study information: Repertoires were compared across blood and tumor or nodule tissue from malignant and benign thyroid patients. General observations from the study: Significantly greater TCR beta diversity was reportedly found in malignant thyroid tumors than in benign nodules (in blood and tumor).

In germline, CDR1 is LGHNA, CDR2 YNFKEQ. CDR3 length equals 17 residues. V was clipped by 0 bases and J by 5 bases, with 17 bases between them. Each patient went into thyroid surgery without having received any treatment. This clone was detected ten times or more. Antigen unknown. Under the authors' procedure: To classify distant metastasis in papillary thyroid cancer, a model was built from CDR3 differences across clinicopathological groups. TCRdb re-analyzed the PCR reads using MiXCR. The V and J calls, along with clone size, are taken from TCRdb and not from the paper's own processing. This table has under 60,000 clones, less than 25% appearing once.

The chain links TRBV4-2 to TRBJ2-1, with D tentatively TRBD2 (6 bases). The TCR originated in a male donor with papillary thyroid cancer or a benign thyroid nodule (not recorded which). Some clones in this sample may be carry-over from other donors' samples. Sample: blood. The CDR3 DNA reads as TGTGCCAGCAGCCAAGATGGAGGCAGGAGGGTCCACAATGAGCAGTTCTTC. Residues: CASSQDGGRRVHNEQFF.